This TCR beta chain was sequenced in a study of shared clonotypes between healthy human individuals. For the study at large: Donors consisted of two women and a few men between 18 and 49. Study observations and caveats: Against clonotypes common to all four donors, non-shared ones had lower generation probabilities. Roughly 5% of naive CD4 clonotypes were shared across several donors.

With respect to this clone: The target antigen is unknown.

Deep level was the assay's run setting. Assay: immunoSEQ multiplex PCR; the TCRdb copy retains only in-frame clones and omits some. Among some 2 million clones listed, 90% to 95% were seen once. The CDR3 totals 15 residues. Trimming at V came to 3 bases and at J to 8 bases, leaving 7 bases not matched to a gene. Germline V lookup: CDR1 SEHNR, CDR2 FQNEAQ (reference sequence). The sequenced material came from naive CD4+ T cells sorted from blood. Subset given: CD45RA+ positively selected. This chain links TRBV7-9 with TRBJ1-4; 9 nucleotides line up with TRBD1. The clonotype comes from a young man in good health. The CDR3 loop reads CASSLGQGLWEKLFF. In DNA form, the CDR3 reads TGTGCCAGCAGCTTGGGACAGGGACTTTGGGAAAAACTGTTTTTT.